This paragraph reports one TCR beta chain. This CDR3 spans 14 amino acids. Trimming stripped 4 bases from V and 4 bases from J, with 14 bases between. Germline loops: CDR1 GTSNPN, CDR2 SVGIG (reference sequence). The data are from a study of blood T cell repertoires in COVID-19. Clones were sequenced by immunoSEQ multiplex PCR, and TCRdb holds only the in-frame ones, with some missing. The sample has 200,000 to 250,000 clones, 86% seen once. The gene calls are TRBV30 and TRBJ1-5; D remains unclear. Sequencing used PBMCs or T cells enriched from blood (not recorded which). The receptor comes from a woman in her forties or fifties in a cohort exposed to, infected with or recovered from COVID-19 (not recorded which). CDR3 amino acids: CAWTPGIINQPQHF. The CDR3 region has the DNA TGTGCCTGGACACCGGGAATTATTAATCAGCCCCAGCATTTT.